This T cell receptor beta chain originates from a study of control samples from healthy donors and cancer patients. Clones were read by immunoSEQ multiplex PCR, and TCRdb kept only the in-frame ones, dropping some. The sample carries under 150,000 clones, about nine tenths recorded once. CDR3 size: 13 residues. The ends were cut back, 3 bases at V and 7 bases at J, with 7 bases in the middle. Germline loops: CDR1 MRHNA, CDR2 SNTAGT. The TCR comes from a man aged 35-49 years in good health. The sequencing input was blood. V is TRBV6-4 and J is TRBJ1-6; D gene ambiguous. The CDR3 here is CASSDGGNSPLHF. DNA of the CDR3: TGTGCCAGCAGTGATGGCGGCAATTCACCCCTCCACTTT.